This T cell receptor beta chain is from a study of blood T cell repertoires in COVID-19. The overall study: Researchers got acute and convalescent COVID-19 samples from the United States, Italy and Spain.

After removal of 7 bases from V and 5 bases from J, the junction contained 4 bases not matched to a gene. CDR3 length equals 12 residues. In germline, CDR1 is SNHLY, CDR2 FYNNEI. TCRdb keeps only in-frame clones here, not all; method: immunoSEQ multiplex PCR. The table records hundreds of thousands of clones, less than 90% of them present only once. The source of this sequence is a man aged 30 to 39 with active or convalescent COVID-19. The J gene is TRBJ2-5, the V gene TRBV2; TRBD1 aligns across 7 bases. Sample: peripheral blood. This CDR3 is CASTRTGETQYF. The DNA for the CDR3 is TGTGCCAGCACACGGACAGGCGAGACCCAGTACTTC.